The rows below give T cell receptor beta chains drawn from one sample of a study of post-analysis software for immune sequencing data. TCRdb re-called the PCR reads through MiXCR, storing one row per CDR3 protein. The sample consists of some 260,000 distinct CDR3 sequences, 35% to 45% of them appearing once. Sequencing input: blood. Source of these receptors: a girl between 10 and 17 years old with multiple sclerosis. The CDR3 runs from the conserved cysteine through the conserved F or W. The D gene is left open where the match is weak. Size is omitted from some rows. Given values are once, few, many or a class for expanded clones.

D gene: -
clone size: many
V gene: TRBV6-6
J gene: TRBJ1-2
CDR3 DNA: TGTGCCAGCAGTTACTCACCGGGACTTTGGGGTTTAGTCAACTATGGCTACACCTTC
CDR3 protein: CASSYSPGLWGLVNYGYTF

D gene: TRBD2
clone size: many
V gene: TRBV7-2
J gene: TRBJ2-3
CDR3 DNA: TGTGCCAGCAGGCGGGAGGCTGGAGATACGCAGTATTTT
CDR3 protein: CASRREAGDTQYF

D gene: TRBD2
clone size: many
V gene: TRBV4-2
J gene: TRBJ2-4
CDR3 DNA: TGTGCCAGCAGCCAAGATCCTTTTGCGGCTAGCGGGGGGGTAAACATTCAGTACTTC
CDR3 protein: CASSQDPFAASGGVNIQYF

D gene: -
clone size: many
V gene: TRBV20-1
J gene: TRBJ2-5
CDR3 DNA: TGCAGTGCCCGGTGGGGGGGGGCCCAAGAGACCCAGTACTTC
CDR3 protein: CSARWGGAQETQYF

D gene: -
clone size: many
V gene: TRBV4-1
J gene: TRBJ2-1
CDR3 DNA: TGCGCCAGCAGCCACCCGGCTGGGCAGGCGGCTTCCTACAATGAGCAGTTCTTC
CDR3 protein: CASSHPAGQAASYNEQFF

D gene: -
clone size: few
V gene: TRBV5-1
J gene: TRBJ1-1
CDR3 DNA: TGCGCCAGCAATGGGGACCGACCTATGAACACTGAAGCTTTCTTT
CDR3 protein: CASNGDRPMNTEAFF

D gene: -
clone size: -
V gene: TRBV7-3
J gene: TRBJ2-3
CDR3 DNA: TGTGCCAGCAGCTTAAGGGGGCCCCATAGCACAGATACGCAGTATTTT
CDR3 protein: CASSLRGPHSTDTQYF

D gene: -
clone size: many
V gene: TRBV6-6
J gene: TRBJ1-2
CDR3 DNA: TGTGCCAGCGGGGGCGGGTATGGCTACACCTTC
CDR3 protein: CASGGGYGYTF

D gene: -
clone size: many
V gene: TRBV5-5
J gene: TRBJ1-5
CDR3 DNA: TGTGCCAGCCAGCCGACGTTTGTAGGCAATCAGCCCCAGCATTTT
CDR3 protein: CASQPTFVGNQPQHF

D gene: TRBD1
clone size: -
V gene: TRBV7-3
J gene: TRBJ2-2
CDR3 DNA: TGTGCCAGCAGCTCCGGGACAGGGGACACCGGGGAGCTGTTTTTT
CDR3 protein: CASSSGTGDTGELFF

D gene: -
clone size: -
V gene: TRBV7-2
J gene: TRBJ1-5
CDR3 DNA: TGTGCCAGCAGCTTAGAGCCAAGGGGAGGCAATCAGCCCCAGCATTTT
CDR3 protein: CASSLEPRGGNQPQHF

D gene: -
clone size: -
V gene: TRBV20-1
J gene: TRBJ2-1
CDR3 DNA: TGCAGTGCTAGAGTTGGGCAGGGCCAGGGTGAGCAGTTCTTC
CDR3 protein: CSARVGQGQGEQFF

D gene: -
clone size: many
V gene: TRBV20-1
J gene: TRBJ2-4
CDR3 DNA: TGCAGTGCTAGACCGGTGTTCCTCGTGGGTGGCAACATTCAGTACTTC
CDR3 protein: CSARPVFLVGGNIQYF

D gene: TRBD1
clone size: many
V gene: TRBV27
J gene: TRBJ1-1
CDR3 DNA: TGTGCCAGCAGTTACGGACAGGGGCGAGCTTTCTTT
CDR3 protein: CASSYGQGRAFF

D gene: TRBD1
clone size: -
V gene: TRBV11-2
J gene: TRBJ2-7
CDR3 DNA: TGTGCCAGCAGCTTAAATCTTAATTTACCGGGACAGGGATTTTACGAGCAGTACTTC
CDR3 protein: CASSLNLNLPGQGFYEQYF

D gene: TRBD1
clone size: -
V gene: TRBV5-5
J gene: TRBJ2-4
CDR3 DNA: TGTGCCAGCAGCTTGGAGGGGGCGGACATTCAGTACTTC
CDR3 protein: CASSLEGADIQYF

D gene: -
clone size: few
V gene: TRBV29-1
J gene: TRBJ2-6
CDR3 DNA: TGCAGCGTTGACAACTCTGGGGCCAACGTCCTGACTTTC
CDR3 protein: CSVDNSGANVLTF

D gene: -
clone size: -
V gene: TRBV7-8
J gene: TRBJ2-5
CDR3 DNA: TGTGCCAGCAGCTTAGGGAGACAGCAAGAGACCCAGTACTTC
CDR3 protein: CASSLGRQQETQYF

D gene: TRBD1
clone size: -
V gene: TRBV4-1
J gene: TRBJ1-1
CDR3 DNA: TGCGCCAGCAGCCTAGGACAGGACCACATGAACACTGAAGCTTTCTTT
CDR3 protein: CASSLGQDHMNTEAFF

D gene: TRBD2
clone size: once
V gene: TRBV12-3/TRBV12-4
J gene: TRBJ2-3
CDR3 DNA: TGTGCCAGCAGGAGACTAGCGTCAGATATGCAGTATTTT
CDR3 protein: CASRRLASDMQYF

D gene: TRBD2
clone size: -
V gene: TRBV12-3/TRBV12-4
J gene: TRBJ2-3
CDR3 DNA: TGTGCCAGCAGACTTACTAGCGTGAACACAGATACGCAGTATTTT
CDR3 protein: CASRLTSVNTDTQYF

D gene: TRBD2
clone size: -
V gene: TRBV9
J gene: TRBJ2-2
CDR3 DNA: TGTGCCAGCGGCGCTAGCGGCCGGACCGGGGAGCTGTTTTTT
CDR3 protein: CASGASGRTGELFF

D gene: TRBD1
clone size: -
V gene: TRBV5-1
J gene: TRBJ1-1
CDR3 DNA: TGCGCCAGCAGCTTGGCAACCGGGACAGGTGACGAAGCTTTCTTT
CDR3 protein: CASSLATGTGDEAFF

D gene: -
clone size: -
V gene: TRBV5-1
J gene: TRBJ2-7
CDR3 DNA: TGCGCCAGCAGTACAGGGCACTCCTACGAGCAGTACTTC
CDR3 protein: CASSTGHSYEQYF

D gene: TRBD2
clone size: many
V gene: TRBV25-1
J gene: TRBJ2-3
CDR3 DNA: TGTGCCAGCGCAAACGGACTAGCGGGAGGGCCTCAGGGAGATACGCAGTATTTT
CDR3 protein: CASANGLAGGPQGDTQYF

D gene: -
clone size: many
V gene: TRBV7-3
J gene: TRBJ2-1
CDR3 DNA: TGTGCCAGCAGCTTAACGTCTGGGGTTGGGCGGCATGAGCAGTTCTTC
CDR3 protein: CASSLTSGVGRHEQFF

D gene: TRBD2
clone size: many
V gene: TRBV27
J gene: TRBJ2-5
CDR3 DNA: TGTGCCAGCAGTCCCCGACTAGCGGGGGAGACGACCCAGTACTTC
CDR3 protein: CASSPRLAGETTQYF

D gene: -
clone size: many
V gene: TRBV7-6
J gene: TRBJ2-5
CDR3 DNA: TGTGCCAGCAGCTTAGCGGCGGACTACCAAGAGACCCAGTACTTC
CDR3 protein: CASSLAADYQETQYF

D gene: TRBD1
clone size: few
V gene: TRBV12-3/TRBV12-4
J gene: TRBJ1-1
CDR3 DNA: TGTGCCAGCAGCTGGACAGGGGGGTTCACTGAAGCTTTCTTT
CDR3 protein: CASSWTGGFTEAFF

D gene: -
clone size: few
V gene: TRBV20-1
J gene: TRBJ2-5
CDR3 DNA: TGCAGTGCTAGTTGGCTAAAAGAGACCCAGTACTTC
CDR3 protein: CSASWLKETQYF

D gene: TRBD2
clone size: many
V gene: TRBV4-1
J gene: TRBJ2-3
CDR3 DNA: TGCGCCAGCAGCCAAGACGGCGCGGGAGGGTCAGATACGCAGTATTTT
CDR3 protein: CASSQDGAGGSDTQYF